The 8 T cell receptor beta chains below were found in one sample sequenced in a study of blood T cell repertoires in COVID-19. Clones were sequenced by immunoSEQ multiplex PCR, and TCRdb holds only the in-frame ones, with some missing. The sample has about 230,000 clones; roughly 85% are singletons. Sequenced input: peripheral blood. These receptors were collected from a middle-aged man with acute or convalescent COVID-19.

The gene calls are TRBV5-6 and TRBJ2-1; D is undetermined. V was trimmed by 0 bases and J by 2 bases, leaving 12 bases between them. This CDR3 spans 16 amino acids. The germline V gene encodes CDR1 SGHDT and CDR2 YYEEEE. In DNA, the CDR3 is TGTGCCAGCAGCTTGGGGGTAGCTATAGCCTACAATGAGCAGTTCTTC. Translation gives CASSLGVAIAYNEQFF.

This rearrangement joins TRBV25-1 to TRBJ1-3, with 7 bases fitting TRBD1. CDR1 is MGHDK and CDR2 is SYGVNS in the germline V gene. The CDR3 loop spans 14 amino acids. Trimming cost V 6 bases and J 0 bases; bases outside gene matches: 2. The CDR3 spells CASRGGNSGNTIYF. CDR3 nucleotides: TGTGCCAGCAGAGGGGGCAACTCTGGAAACACCATATATTTT.

The chain combines TRBV5-5 with TRBJ1-2; D unclear. The V and J ends lost 4 bases and 8 bases respectively, with 15 bases between them. Germline lookup yields CDR1 SGHKS and CDR2 YYEKEE (reference sequence). This CDR3 has 13 amino acids. CDR3 coding DNA: TGTGCCAGCAGCCAAGTACTGTCGAGGGGCTACACCTTC. Translation: CASSQVLSRGYTF.

The J gene is TRBJ1-5, the V gene TRBV5-8, with TRBD1 as a possible D gene (5 bases). The CDR3 spans 14 residues. CDR1 is SGHTS, CDR2 YDEGEE, per germline. Trimming left V 0 bases short and J 6 bases short, with 10 bases between. Written as DNA, the CDR3 is TGTGCCAGCAGCTTGGGCCGGGGGGGTCAGCCCCAGCATTTT. This gives the protein CASSLGRGGQPQHF.

The chain recombines TRBV11-1 with TRBJ1-6; D ambiguous. The CDR3 is made up of 13 amino acids. CDR1 and CDR2 from the germline V gene are SGHAT and FQDESV (reference sequence). V was shortened by 1 base and J by 7 bases, with 5 bases between the two germline ends. The CDR3 reads CASSLDRNSPLHF. The CDR3 DNA reads as TGTGCCAGCAGCTTAGATCGGAATTCACCCCTCCACTTT.

The chain carries TRBV28 and TRBJ1-2, with 7 bases matching TRBD1. CDR3 length equals 11 residues. The germline V gene has CDR1 MDHEN and CDR2 SYDVKM. V dropped 11 bases and J dropped 4; count of bases not matched to a gene: 4. The CDR3 nucleotides read TGTGCCCTACAGGGGTCCTATGGCTACACCTTC. Protein: CALQGSYGYTF.

This chain links TRBV7-9 with TRBJ2-7, with D tentatively TRBD2 (5 bases). The germline gives CDR1 SEHNR, CDR2 FQNEAQ (reference sequence). The CDR3 runs to 15 residues. The germline V and J ends were trimmed by 3 bases and 2 bases, with 14 bases remaining between them. This CDR3 reads CASSLGLLGTYEQYF. In nucleotides, the CDR3 is TGTGCCAGCAGCTTGGGCCTACTAGGGACCTACGAGCAGTACTTC.

The chain has TRBV5-4 and TRBJ2-1; D possibly corresponds to TRBD1 (7 bases). CDR1 SGHNT and CDR2 YYREEE come from the germline V gene (reference sequence). The CDR3 extends over 15 amino acids. Trimming removed 4 bases from V and 2 bases from J, with 13 bases in between. The DNA of the CDR3 is TGTGCCAGCAGCCTGGAGGGGGCCCCCTACAATGAGCAGTTCTTC. Amino acids: CASSLEGAPYNEQFF.